Listed here are 14 T cell receptor beta chains from one sample, sequenced in a study of T cells in women clearing cervical HPV infection (dated by TCRdb to the late 2010s). Libraries were constructed by the immunoSEQ multiplex PCR assay. TCRdb re-hosts the immuneACCESS table, in-frame sequences only. Its copies lack some clones; in the studies checked, an unresolved V gene accounts for under half of them, and the cause for the rest is not known. The sample table on file contains 15,000 to 20,000 clones. The top ten clones comprise about 15% of the sample. The sequenced material came from blood buffy coat. These receptors originate from a woman aged 18 to 69 with a cervical HPV16 infection that either progressed to CIN3+ or cleared (not recorded which).

This CDR3 reads CASSSRTGGGYGYTF. Partial CDR3 DNA: TGTGCCAGCAGTTCCCGGACAGGGGGCGGCTATGGC. The J gene is TRBJ1-2, the V gene TRBV27, with 11 nucleotides matching TRBD1. The read terminates 3 residues ahead of where the CDR3 ends, so the germline J gene completes it. There are 15 residues in the CDR3. Germline V lookup: CDR1 MNHEY, CDR2 SMNVEV (reference sequence). With V trimmed by 4 bases and J by 4 bases, 5 bases remained unmatched.

On this clone: Read data end 3 residues before the CDR3 end; the end is taken from the germline J gene. The genes are TRBV6-2 or TRBV6-3 and TRBJ2-3; D is ambiguous. The V and J ends lost 4 bases and 6 bases respectively, with 17 bases between them. In germline, CDR1 is MNHEY, CDR2 SVGEGT. The CDR3 is 15 residues long. Partial CDR3 DNA: TGTGCCAGCAGTTCGGGTCGACCCGCAGACGATACG. Translation: CASSSGRPADDT. The whole CDR3 sequence reads CASSSGRPADDTQYF.

A note on this clone: The read comes to an end 3 residues before the CDR3 does, leaving the germline J gene to fill in the end. The chain is built from TRBV10-3 and TRBJ2-3, with 7 bases matching TRBD1. The CDR3 is 15 amino acids. In germline, CDR1 is ENHRY, CDR2 SYGVKD. CDR3 DNA (partial): TGTGCCATCAGCAGAGTACAGGGGTACCAAGAGACG. It translates to CAISRVQGYQET. The complete CDR3 protein is CAISRVQGYQETQYF.

Measured by frequency, this clone is medium-sized. The read ends 3 residues before the CDR3 terminus; that terminus is restored from the germline J gene. V is TRBV29-1 and J is TRBJ2-3, with 9 bases matching TRBD2. V was clipped by 4 bases and J by 0 bases; unmatched bases: 2. The germline CDR1 and CDR2 sequences are SQVTM and ANQGSEA. This CDR3 has 14 residues. The sequenced part of the CDR3 DNA is TGCAGCGTTGGGCGGGGGGGAAGCACAGATACG. Its protein is CSVGRGGSTDT. The full CDR3 protein is CSVGRGGSTDTQYF.

Worth noting for this clone: From the germline J gene comes the end of the CDR3, since the read stops 3 residues before it. The rearrangement uses TRBV5-6 and TRBJ2-3, with D uncertain. This CDR3 spans 13 amino acids. Germline CDR1 SGHDT, CDR2 YYEEEE. The sequenced part of the CDR3 DNA is TGTGCCAGCAGCATCGACAACCAAGAGACG. Encoded protein: CASSIDNQET. The whole CDR3 sequence reads CASSIDNQETQYF.

For this clone: The read terminates 3 residues ahead of where the CDR3 ends, so the germline J gene completes it. The V call is TRBV5-5, the J call TRBJ2-7, with a possible D match to TRBD2 (7 bases). The CDR3 totals 15 residues. Trimming left V 0 bases short and J 3 bases short, with 13 bases between. Looked up from germline, CDR1 is SGHKS and CDR2 is YYEKEE (reference sequence). The CDR3 loop is CASSLDWGGGYEQYF. Partial CDR3 DNA: TGTGCCAGCAGCTTGGACTGGGGGGGCGGCTACGAG.

Notes on this clone: From the germline J gene comes the end of the CDR3, since the read stops 3 residues before it. The chain couples TRBV7-9 to TRBJ1-1, with D maybe TRBD1 (5 bases). The germline CDR1 and CDR2 sequences are SEHNR and FQNEAQ (reference sequence). This CDR3 has 13 residues. V was clipped by 2 bases and J by 6 bases, with 10 bases between them. The CDR3 sequence: CASSLLEQAEAFF. The sequenced CDR3 bases are TGTGCCAGCAGCTTATTAGAACAGGCTGAA.

As for this clone: The read stops 3 residues short of the end of the CDR3; the missing end is completed from the germline J gene. The V call is TRBV6-2 or TRBV6-3, the J call TRBJ2-1; TRBD2 matches at 8 bases. The V segment lost 6 bases and the J segment 3 bases; nucleotides outside the gene matches: 10. From germline, CDR1 is MNHEY and CDR2 SVGEGT. The CDR3 sequence is 16 residues long. The CDR3 sequence: CASSSRSGGLYNEQFF. The sequenced part of the CDR3 DNA is TGTGCCAGCAGCTCGAGGAGCGGGGGTCTCTACAATGAG.

The CDR3 DNA, read in part, is TGTGCCAGCAGTGAAGAAAAGGGGATAACAGTAAACTATGGC. This gives the protein CASSEEKGITVNYG. The full CDR3 sequence reads CASSEEKGITVNYGYTF. This rearrangement joins TRBV6-1 to TRBJ1-2; the D gene is possibly TRBD1 (5 bases). The DNA ends 3 residues before the CDR3 does, and the rest of the CDR3 is filled in from the germline J gene. Per the germline V gene, CDR1 is MNHNS and CDR2 is SASEGT. The length of the CDR3 is 17 residues. V lost 1 base, J lost 2 bases, and 17 bases lay in between.

Of note for this clone: The read finishes 3 residues shy of the CDR3 end, and the germline J gene is used to complete it. The same CDR3 is also encoded by other DNA sequences in this sample. The gene calls are TRBV5-1 and TRBJ2-3; D gene unclear. The length of the CDR3 is 13 residues. Trimming removed 0 bases from V and 3 bases from J, with 5 bases in between. From germline, CDR1 is SGHRS and CDR2 YFSETQ. CDR3 protein: CASSLAGTDTQYF. CDR3 DNA (partial): TGCGCCAGCAGCTTGGCCGGTACAGATACG. The whole variable domain, filled in from reference TRBV5-1 and TRBJ2-3, reads KAGVTQTPRYLIKTRGQQVTLSCSPISGHRSVSWYQQTPGQGLQFLFEYFSETQRNKGNFPGRFSGRQFSNSRSEMNVSTLELGDSALYLCASSLAGTDTQYFGPGTRLTVL.

On this clone: Coverage ceases 3 residues before the CDR3 finishes, and the germline J gene fills in the end. The rearrangement links TRBV7-8 to TRBJ2-7; TRBD1 aligns across 11 bases. CDR1 is SGHVS and CDR2 is FQNEAQ in the germline V gene. The CDR3 sequence is 15 residues long. V was clipped by 3 bases and J by 6 bases; unmatched bases: 7. The DNA read from the CDR3 is TGTGCCAGCAGCTTGGCGGGACAGGGGGTAGGCGAG. Residues: CASSLAGQGVGE. The complete CDR3 sequence is CASSLAGQGVGEQYF.

About this clone: The read ends 3 residues early relative to the CDR3; the germline J gene fills the gap. The chain couples TRBV2 to TRBJ2-5, with TRBD2 as a possible D gene (7 bases). The CDR3 runs to 14 residues. V was trimmed by 5 bases and J by 2 bases, leaving 12 bases between them. Germline values: CDR1 SNHLY, CDR2 FYNNEI. The CDR3 loop is CASSKGGGQETQYF. The covered CDR3 bases are TGTGCCAGCAGTAAGGGGGGGGGTCAAGAGACC. The full variable domain, rest sourced from reference TRBV2 and TRBJ2-5, is EPEVTQTPSHQVTQMGQEVILRCVPISNHLYFYWYRQILGQKVEFLVSFYNNEISEKSEIFDDQFSVERPDGSNFTLKIRSTKLEDSAMYFCASSKGGGQETQYFGPGTRLLVL.

To note about this clone: Read coverage stops 3 residues before the CDR3 terminus; the germline J gene supplies the remainder. The V gene is TRBV30, the J gene TRBJ1-2; D perhaps matches TRBD1 (5 bases). V lost 3 bases to trimming and J lost 2 bases, with 19 bases between them. CDR1 is GTSNPN and CDR2 is SVGIG in the germline V gene (reference sequence). This CDR3 comprises 16 residues. The CDR3 here is CAWSAGPQGTNYGYTF. Incomplete CDR3 DNA: TGTGCCTGGAGCGCTGGCCCCCAGGGTACGAACTATGGC.

The CDR3 protein is CASSRDSQSSYEQYF. CDR3 DNA (partial): TGCGCCAGCAGCCGAGACAGCCAGAGCTCCTACGAG. The chain combines TRBV5-1 with TRBJ2-7; perhaps TRBD1 as D (5 bases). The read gets to within 3 residues of the CDR3 end, and the germline J gene fills in the rest. The V gene lost 4 bases and the J gene lost 0 bases, with 14 bases spanning the gap. The CDR3 runs 15 residues. Per the germline V gene, CDR1 is SGHRS and CDR2 is YFSETQ.